The 26 T cell receptor beta chains below come from one sample, sequenced in a study of cytomegalovirus exposure and HLA in healthy donors. PCR employed 60 Vbeta and 13 Jbeta primers. Some clones are missing from TCRdb's copy, which holds only in-frame ones; the method was immunoSEQ multiplex PCR. The sample includes over 150,000 clones. Sequences were obtained from PBMCs. The source is a boy under 18 in good health and CMV-seronegative.

This rearrangement joins TRBV27 to TRBJ1-1, with a tentative D call TRBD1 (5 bases). Looked up from germline, CDR1 is MNHEY and CDR2 is SMNVEV (reference sequence). The CDR3 sequence is 13 residues long. V shed 8 bases and J shed 2 bases, with 12 bases lying between them. CDR3 loop: CASGTQGNTEAFF. In nucleotides, the CDR3 is TGTGCCAGCGGCACTCAGGGAAACACTGAAGCTTTCTTT.

The rearrangement uses TRBV28 and TRBJ2-1, with 9 bases aligning to TRBD2. The CDR3 is 20 amino acids. The germline V gene encodes CDR1 MDHEN and CDR2 SYDVKM. After removal of 5 bases from V and 4 bases from J, the junction contained 21 bases not matched to a gene. CDR3 sequence: CASSLPIGTSSYLDYNEQFF. The CDR3 nucleotides are TGTGCCAGCAGTCTACCCATCGGGACTAGCTCGTACCTGGATTACAATGAGCAGTTCTTC.

The V gene is TRBV9, the J gene TRBJ2-5; no firm D call. V was pared by 4 bases and J by 5 bases, with 15 bases between. This CDR3 spans 14 amino acids. Germline lookup yields CDR1 SGDLS and CDR2 YYNGEE. The CDR3 is CASSPPNSLETQYF. CDR3 nucleotides: TGTGCCAGCAGCCCACCCAACAGCCTGGAGACCCAGTACTTC.

The J gene is TRBJ1-5, the V gene TRBV9; no clear D gene. The CDR3 covers 13 residues. Germline loops: CDR1 SGDLS, CDR2 YYNGEE. The V and J ends lost 3 bases and 0 bases respectively, with 4 bases between them. The CDR3 sequence: CASSAHSNQPQHF. The CDR3 DNA is TGTGCCAGCAGCGCCCATAGCAATCAGCCCCAGCATTTT.

CDR3 amino acids: CASSLDRGGGFSTGELFF. CDR3 in DNA: TGTGCCAGCAGCTTAGATCGAGGCGGGGGGTTTTCCACCGGGGAGCTGTTTTTT. This chain links TRBV7-2 with TRBJ2-2; the match to TRBD2 covers 8 bases. Unmatched junction bases numbered 11, after V lost 1 base and J lost 4 bases. Per the germline V gene, CDR1 is SGHTA and CDR2 is FQGNSA. The CDR3 has 18 amino acids.

The J gene is TRBJ1-2, the V gene TRBV5-6; TRBD1 matches 7 bases. CDR3 length equals 14 residues. CDR1 and CDR2 (germline): SGHDT, YYEEEE. J lost 4 bases, V lost 1 base, and 4 bases had no gene match. The CDR3 DNA is TGTGCCAGCAGCTTGACAGGGGTCGTCTATGGCTACACCTTC. It is translated as CASSLTGVVYGYTF. The whole variable domain, filled in from reference TRBV5-6 and TRBJ1-2, reads DAGVTQSPTHLIKTRGQQVTLRCSPKSGHDTVSWYQQALGQGPQFIFQYYEEEERQRGNFPDRFSGHQFPNYSSELNVNALLLGDSALYLCASSLTGVVYGYTFGSGTRLTVV.

The chain uses TRBV4-3 and TRBJ1-1, with 9 bases lining up with TRBD1. This CDR3 spans 16 amino acids. Trimming took 3 bases from V and 10 from J; bases not matched to a gene: 15. Germline-derived CDR1 and CDR2 are LGHNA and YSLEER. CDR3 nucleotide sequence: TGCGCCAGCAGCCAGGTTCGCGTCCCGGGACAGGGACCAGCTTTCTTT. This gives the protein CASSQVRVPGQGPAFF.

This chain joins TRBV10-3 and TRBJ2-2, with 10 bases lining up with TRBD2. Germline V gene data show CDR1 as ENHRY and CDR2 as SYGVKD. The CDR3 has 14 residues. V lost 8 bases and J lost 7; bases outside the gene matches: 7. CDR3 sequence reads: CAILSGGADGELFF. The CDR3 bases are TGTGCCATCTTGAGCGGGGGGGCGGACGGGGAGCTGTTTTTT.

The DNA of the CDR3 is TGCGCCAGCGGCCCTGCCGGGACAAACCAAGAGACCCAGTACTTC. This codes for CASGPAGTNQETQYF. The genes are TRBV5-1 and TRBJ2-5; D perhaps matches TRBD1 (6 bases). V was shortened by 7 bases and J by 0 bases, with 16 bases between the two germline ends. The V gene's germline CDR1 is SGHRS and CDR2 YFSETQ. The CDR3 is made up of 15 amino acids.

The rearrangement joins TRBV4-3 to TRBJ1-4; D is perhaps TRBD1 (5 bases). Germline values: CDR1 LGHNA, CDR2 YSLEER. V was shortened by 4 bases and J by 4 bases, with 19 bases between the two germline ends. The CDR3 has 17 residues. The CDR3 protein is CASSRGGGRQFNEKLFF. Written as DNA, the CDR3 is TGCGCCAGCAGCCGGGGAGGCGGGCGACAGTTTAATGAAAAACTGTTTTTT.

The J gene is TRBJ2-6, the V gene TRBV4-1; D is uncertain. The CDR3 covers 14 residues. Germline V gene sequence: CDR1 MGHRA, CDR2 YSYEKL. The V end was cut by 4 bases, the J end by 0 bases, with 4 bases between. The DNA of the CDR3 is TGCGCCAGCAGCCTCCTCTCTGGGGCCAACGTCCTGACTTTC. Its translation is CASSLLSGANVLTF.

The chain uses TRBV5-1 and TRBJ1-3; D not certain. Per the germline V gene, CDR1 is SGHRS and CDR2 is YFSETQ. The CDR3 runs 14 residues. Trimming left V 10 bases short and J 7 bases short, with 21 bases between. CDR3 DNA: TGCGCCCCCCTTCCCCGCCGAGCGGGCAACACCATATATTTT. Translated: CAPLPRRAGNTIYF.

This chain connects TRBV5-6 to TRBJ2-3, with TRBD2 identical over 7 bases. Germline V CDR1 and CDR2: SGHDT, YYEEEE. The CDR3 length is 14 residues. V gave up 7 bases and J gave up 4 bases; unmatched junction bases: 9. CDR3 DNA sequence: TGTGCCAGCCGCGCTCTAGCGGACGCAGATACGCAGTATTTT. Encoded protein: CASRALADADTQYF.

CDR3 loop: CASSPREGDTQYF. Written as DNA, the CDR3 is TGCGCCAGCAGCCCCCGGGAGGGAGATACGCAGTATTTT. This chain connects TRBV5-1 to TRBJ2-3; 8 bases align to TRBD2. The ends lost 4 bases at V and 5 bases at J; junction bases unmatched: 3. This CDR3 region has 13 residues. Germline V lookup: CDR1 SGHRS, CDR2 YFSETQ.

The rearrangement links TRBV6-5 to TRBJ1-2; 8 bases align to TRBD1. This CDR3 is built from 14 residues. The V gene end was trimmed by 10 bases and the J gene end by 5 bases; junction bases not matched to a gene: 12. Germline-derived CDR1 and CDR2 are MNHEY and SVGAGI. CDR3 coding DNA: TGTGCCACCCAGGGGGGACAGGCGCGATATGGCTACACCTTC. Translation: CATQGGQARYGYTF.

This chain uses TRBV4-2 with TRBJ2-7, with 7 positions matching TRBD2. CDR3 size: 15 residues. The V gene end was trimmed by 3 bases and the J gene end by 1 base; junction bases not matched to a gene: 6. In germline, CDR1 is LGHNA, CDR2 YNFKEQ. CDR3 DNA: TGTGCCAGCAGCCACGGACTAGTGGAGTCCTACGAGCAGTACTTC. This gives the protein CASSHGLVESYEQYF.

The chain is built from TRBV5-4 and TRBJ1-1; no reliable D call. Germline CDR1 SGHNT, CDR2 YYREEE (reference sequence). The CDR3 has 15 residues. V was clipped by 1 base and J by 2 bases, with 12 bases between them. CDR3 nucleotides: TGTGCCAGCAGCTTGCGATCGGGGTCTAACACTGAAGCTTTCTTT. Translation: CASSLRSGSNTEAFF. The full variable domain, its missing parts supplied by reference TRBV5-4 and TRBJ1-1, is ETGVTQSPTHLIKTRGQQVTLRCSSQSGHNTVSWYQQALGQGPQFIFQYYREEENGRGNFPPRFSGLQFPNYSSELNVNALELDDSALYLCASSLRSGSNTEAFFGQGTRLTVV.

V usage is TRBV4-3 and J usage is TRBJ2-7, with no clear D. V lost 1 base and J lost 4, with 11 bases in between. CDR3 length: 14 residues. Germline V gives CDR1 LGHNA, CDR2 YSLEER. The CDR3 spells CASSQGDGLYEQYF. The CDR3 nucleotides are TGCGCCAGCAGCCAAGGAGATGGTTTGTACGAGCAGTACTTC.

V is TRBV25-1 and J is TRBJ2-7; TRBD2 matches 12 bases. Germline loops: CDR1 MGHDK, CDR2 SYGVNS. This CDR3 has 13 residues. Trimming took 8 bases from V and 4 from J; bases not matched to a gene: 3. CDR3 DNA: TGTGCCAGCGGACTAGCGGGGAGTTACGAGCAGTACTTC. It translates to CASGLAGSYEQYF.

V is TRBV6-5 and J is TRBJ1-1; unclear D gene. The CDR3 is 13 amino acids. Per germline, CDR1 MNHEY and CDR2 SVGAGI. Trimming cost V 6 bases and J 3 bases, with 11 bases left between them. CDR3 in DNA: TGTGCCAGCAGACGAACACAACACACTGAAGCTTTCTTT. Translated: CASRRTQHTEAFF.

The gene calls are TRBV28 and TRBJ2-3; D may be TRBD1 (6 bases). Germline loops: CDR1 MDHEN, CDR2 SYDVKM. This CDR3 region has 15 residues. Trimming cost V 3 bases and J 4 bases, with 14 bases left between them. The CDR3 loop is CASSFGGVSPDTQYF. The CDR3 DNA is TGTGCCAGCAGTTTTGGGGGCGTCTCGCCAGATACGCAGTATTTT.

V and J are TRBV5-8 and TRBJ1-5; D unclear. This CDR3 has 14 residues. Germline V CDR1 and CDR2: SGHTS, YDEGEE. The germline V and J ends were trimmed by 2 bases and 7 bases, with 13 bases remaining between them. CDR3 in amino acids: CASSFSVPRQPQHF. Written as DNA, the CDR3 is TGTGCCAGCAGCTTCTCAGTGCCGAGGCAGCCCCAGCATTTT.

The chain employs TRBV2 and TRBJ2-1; 7 positions match TRBD1. Per germline, CDR1 SNHLY and CDR2 FYNNEI. The CDR3 contains 14 residues. V was pared by 10 bases and J by 2 bases, with 8 bases of the junction left unmatched. As DNA, the CDR3 is TGTGCCACCCTGGCGCAGGGGGCCTACAATGAGCAGTTCTTC. It specifies CATLAQGAYNEQFF.

This sequence joins TRBV12-5 and TRBJ2-3; 7 bases match TRBD2. CDR1 is LGHNT and CDR2 is FRNRAP in the germline V gene. J lost 6 bases, V lost 7 bases, and 28 bases had no gene match. The CDR3 covers 20 residues. The DNA of the CDR3 is TGTGCTAGTGCCACCCCGGCGGGTAGCCTTGGGGGGGGTCTTTTGGATACGCAGTATTTT. Translating it yields CASATPAGSLGGGLLDTQYF.

The rearrangement joins TRBV12-5 to TRBJ2-1, with unresolved D. Germline CDR1 reads LGHNT; CDR2 reads FRNRAP. V lost 7 bases and J 10 bases, leaving 14 bases between the germline ends. This CDR3 comprises 12 residues. The CDR3 sequence: CASAKWADEQFF. The CDR3 nucleotides read TGTGCTAGTGCCAAGTGGGCCGACGAGCAGTTCTTC. Using reference TRBV12-5 and TRBJ2-1 for the parts outside the CDR3, the full variable domain is DARVTQTPRHKVTEMGQEVTMRCQPILGHNTVFWYRQTMMQGLELLAYFRNRAPLDDSGMPKDRFSAEMPDATLATLKIQPSEPRDSAVYFCASAKWADEQFFGPGTRLTVL.

V usage is TRBV2 and J usage is TRBJ2-7; 8 bases line up with TRBD1. V shed 6 bases and J 0 bases; nucleotides not matched to a gene: 1. Germline V gene data show CDR1 as SNHLY and CDR2 as FYNNEI. The CDR3 consists of 13 residues. The DNA for the CDR3 is TGTGCCAGCAGGGGACAGGACTCCTACGAGCAGTACTTC. Its translation: CASRGQDSYEQYF.